The 23 T cell receptor beta chains below were found in one sample sequenced in a study of CD4 T cells in relation to SARS-CoV-2 and coronaviruses. For these TCRs, the target antigens are not known. CD4+ T cells from unexposed donors were obtained before the COVID-19 pandemic (2011-2018). Isolation of CD4+ T cells took place after less than 13 days in culture. Assay used: immunoSEQ multiplex PCR; TCRdb lists only in-frame clones, some missing. Found here are about 17,000 clones, over 70% of them singletons; the top ten hold approximately 30%. The sample comprised CD4+ T cells from PBMCs, cultured in vitro. The source of these receptors is a human donor in good health.

The chain uses TRBV19 and TRBJ1-6; tentative D call: TRBD1 (5 bases). This CDR3 contains 14 residues. Trimming shortened V by 6 bases and J by 4 bases, and 10 bases separated the two germline ends. The germline V gene has CDR1 LNHDA and CDR2 SQIVND (reference sequence). CDR3: CASRGGVYNSPLHF. The CDR3 DNA reads as TGTGCCAGTAGAGGAGGGGTGTATAATTCACCCCTCCACTTT.

The CDR3 nucleotides read TGTGCCAGCAGCTTACCCCCCCCACGGTCCGACGGACCAGATACGCAGTATTTT. Its protein is CASSLPPPRSDGPDTQYF. The chain carries TRBV13 and TRBJ2-3, with unresolved D. Germline V CDR1 and CDR2: PRHDT, FYEKMQ (reference sequence). Trimming removed 2 bases at V and 4 bases at J, with 22 bases between. The CDR3 has 18 residues.

This clone was counted only a few times. The chain combines TRBV7-3 with TRBJ2-2, with TRBD2 identical over 7 bases. Trimming at V came to 3 bases and at J to 3 bases, leaving 10 bases not matched to a gene. The CDR3 is 17 residues long. In germline, CDR1 is SGHTA, CDR2 FQGTGA. The DNA of the CDR3 is TGTGCCAGCAGCTTGATGGGGGGGAGAAGGTACACCGGGGAGCTGTTTTTT. Translated: CASSLMGGRRYTGELFF.

This chain links TRBV13 with TRBJ2-7, with D possibly being TRBD1 (5 bases). This CDR3 spans 12 amino acids. Trimming cost V 4 bases and J 5 bases, with 9 bases left between them. CDR1 PRHDT and CDR2 FYEKMQ come from the germline V gene (reference sequence). Here the CDR3 reads CASSSQGHEQYF. The CDR3 DNA is TGTGCCAGCAGCTCCCAGGGCCACGAGCAGTACTTC.

The CDR3 sequence is CSASDGPSYEQYF. The CDR3 coding sequence is TGCAGTGCTAGTGACGGGCCGTCCTACGAGCAGTACTTC. The chain joins TRBV20-1 to TRBJ2-7; D unresolved. Trimming stripped 3 bases from V and 1 base from J, with 10 bases between. The CDR3 consists of 13 residues. Germline CDR1 is DFQATT and CDR2 is SNEGSKA (reference sequence).

The chain combines TRBV7-6 with TRBJ2-3; TRBD1 aligns across 8 bases. V dropped 1 base and J dropped 5; count of bases not matched to a gene: 5. Germline V gives CDR1 SGHVS, CDR2 FNYEAQ. This CDR3 spans 15 amino acids. The CDR3 sequence: CASSLGAGGRDTQYF. DNA of the CDR3: TGTGCCAGCAGCTTAGGGGCAGGGGGCAGAGATACGCAGTATTTT. Looking up the rest from reference TRBV7-6 and TRBJ2-3 gives the full variable domain: GAGVSQSPRYKVTKRGQDVALRCDPISGHVSLYWYRQALGQGPEFLTYFNYEAQQDKSGLPNDRFSAERPEGSISTLTIQRTEQRDSAMYRCASSLGAGGRDTQYFGPGTRLTVL.

The rearrangement uses TRBV9 and TRBJ2-1, with D possibly TRBD2 on 5 matching bases. The CDR3 is made up of 15 amino acids. Per germline, CDR1 SGDLS and CDR2 YYNGEE. Trimming left V 0 bases short and J 5 bases short, with 12 bases between. CDR3 DNA sequence: TGTGCCAGCAGCGTAGTGGGAGCCCCCCACAATGAGCAGTTCTTC. Translation gives CASSVVGAPHNEQFF.

In this sample, this clone turned up a few times. Written as DNA, the CDR3 is TGTGCCAGCAGGACAGGGTCCTACGAGCAGTACTTC. Protein sequence: CASRTGSYEQYF. V is TRBV2 and J is TRBJ2-7, with 7 bases matching TRBD1. V dropped 6 bases and J dropped 1; count of bases not matched to a gene: 0. This CDR3 is built from 12 residues. Germline V gives CDR1 SNHLY, CDR2 FYNNEI.

This chain uses TRBV11-2 with TRBJ2-7, with 10 bases that match TRBD1. The J segment lost 6 bases and the V segment lost 3 bases, leaving 8 bases of the junction unmatched. The CDR3 covers 15 residues. The germline CDR1 and CDR2 sequences are SGHAT and FQNNGV. The CDR3: CASSFGGQGIGEQYF. The CDR3 DNA sequence: TGTGCCAGCAGCTTCGGGGGACAGGGGATCGGCGAGCAGTACTTC.

The chain combines TRBV19 with TRBJ2-2; TRBD2 aligns across 9 bases. This CDR3 comprises 17 residues. The trim removed 0 bases at V and 4 bases at J, leaving 6 bases unmatched. Germline V gene data show CDR1 as LNHDA and CDR2 as SQIVND (reference sequence). The CDR3 region is CASSIDAGLAATGELFF. The CDR3 DNA sequence: TGTGCCAGTAGTATAGATGCGGGACTAGCAGCCACCGGGGAGCTGTTTTTT.

The chain employs TRBV9 and TRBJ2-3; TRBD2 aligns across 8 bases. J was trimmed by 9 bases and V by 0 bases; bases with no gene match: 9. The CDR3 is 15 amino acids. Germline values: CDR1 SGDLS, CDR2 YYNGEE. CDR3 bases: TGTGCCAGCAGCGTAGGGACTAGCCCTTTGGGGACGCAGTATTTT. Translation gives CASSVGTSPLGTQYF.

This sequence joins TRBV9 and TRBJ1-4; 7 nucleotides line up with TRBD1. There are 15 residues in the CDR3. Looked up from germline, CDR1 is SGDLS and CDR2 is YYNGEE. With V trimmed by 4 bases and J by 2 bases, 5 bases remained unmatched. CDR3 nucleotides: TGTGCCAGCAGCACGAGACAGGGTACTAATGAAAAACTGTTTTTT. This gives the protein CASSTRQGTNEKLFF.

The chain recombines TRBV10-3 with TRBJ2-7; 7 nucleotides align to TRBD2. Germline loops: CDR1 ENHRY, CDR2 SYGVKD. This CDR3 spans 14 amino acids. V trimming: 6 bases; J trimming: 0 bases; junction bases outside the gene matches: 5. CDR3 loop: CAIRERDSSYEQYF. CDR3 sequence (DNA): TGTGCCATCAGGGAGCGGGATTCCTCCTACGAGCAGTACTTC.

The rearrangement links TRBV2 to TRBJ2-1; no reliable D call. Trimming pared 6 bases from V and 6 bases from J, leaving 12 bases between. The CDR3 is made up of 13 amino acids. The germline V gene encodes CDR1 SNHLY and CDR2 FYNNEI. CDR3 nucleotide sequence: TGTGCCAGCAGAGCAGGAGCTGGCAATGAGCAGTTCTTC. This codes for CASRAGAGNEQFF.

This chain connects TRBV3-1 (or the pseudogene TRBV3-2) to TRBJ1-1; D is unclear. The CDR3 loop spans 15 amino acids. CDR1 is LGHDT, CDR2 YNNKEL, per germline (reference sequence). V lost 1 base and J 5 bases, leaving 14 bases between the germline ends. Here the CDR3 reads CASSQGTASRTEAFF. DNA for the CDR3: TGTGCCAGCAGCCAAGGAACAGCTTCGAGGACTGAAGCTTTCTTT.

CDR3 sequence reads: CASSTLFQFMPGLAGAPHEQYF. The CDR3 DNA reads TGTGCCAGCAGCACCTTGTTTCAATTTATGCCGGGACTAGCGGGAGCACCCCACGAGCAGTACTTC. The J gene is TRBJ2-7, the V gene TRBV7-9, with 14 positions matching TRBD2. CDR3 size: 22 residues. Germline V gene lookup returns CDR1 SEHNR and CDR2 FQNEAQ (reference sequence). V was clipped by 5 bases and J by 5 bases; unmatched bases: 26.

This chain joins TRBV6-2 or TRBV6-3 and TRBJ1-2; D uncertain. Germline-derived CDR1 and CDR2 are MNHEY and SVGEGT. Between the trimmed V and J ends, which lost 2 bases and 6 bases, there was a span of 7 bases. This CDR3 is built from 12 residues. CDR3 region: CASSYGPDGYTF. CDR3 in DNA: TGTGCCAGCAGTTACGGTCCTGATGGCTACACCTTC.

V is TRBV18 and J is TRBJ1-5, with a weak D call TRBD1 (5 bases). The CDR3 totals 15 residues. The V gene lost 4 bases and the J gene lost 0 bases, with 10 bases spanning the gap. Germline CDR1 is KGHSH and CDR2 is LQKENI. The CDR3 is CASSLQEYSNQPQHF. CDR3 nucleotides: TGTGCCAGCTCACTACAGGAGTATAGCAATCAGCCCCAGCATTTT. The variable domain in full, completed from reference TRBV18 and TRBJ1-5, reads NAGVMQNPRHLVRRRGQEARLRCSPMKGHSHVYWYRQLPEEGLKFMVYLQKENIIDESGMPKERFSAEFPKEGPSILRIQQVVRGDSAAYFCASSLQEYSNQPQHFGDGTRLSIL.

V gene TRBV9 combines with J gene TRBJ2-7, with a tentative D call TRBD2 (6 bases). The V gene's germline CDR1 is SGDLS and CDR2 YYNGEE. V was cut by 3 bases and J by 2 bases, with 12 bases left in between. The CDR3 has 14 amino acids. This CDR3 reads CASSAQGLPYEQYF. The CDR3 DNA follows: TGTGCCAGCAGCGCCCAGGGACTTCCCTACGAGCAGTACTTC.

V gene TRBV4-1 combines with J gene TRBJ1-5; no definite D call. Trimming took off 4 bases at V and 0 bases at J, with 10 bases between the two ends. This CDR3 comprises 15 residues. Germline CDR1 MGHRA, CDR2 YSYEKL. The CDR3 sequence: CASSPDLNSNQPQHF. DNA of the CDR3: TGCGCCAGCAGCCCCGACCTCAATAGCAATCAGCCCCAGCATTTT.

This clone has just a few counts. The gene calls are TRBV9 and TRBJ1-2; D is ambiguous. V was clipped by 0 bases and J by 0 bases, with 3 bases between them. This CDR3 contains 13 residues. From germline, CDR1 is SGDLS and CDR2 YYNGEE. CDR3 DNA: TGTGCCAGCAGCGTAGTGCCTAACTATGGCTACACCTTC. This gives the protein CASSVVPNYGYTF.

V is TRBV7-3 and J is TRBJ2-3; 10 nucleotides align to TRBD2. Per the germline V gene, CDR1 is SGHTA and CDR2 is FQGTGA. The CDR3 totals 14 residues. V lost 5 bases, J lost 7 bases, and 6 bases stayed unmatched. The CDR3 spells CASSKLAGINTQYF. As DNA, the CDR3 is TGTGCCAGCAGCAAACTAGCGGGAATTAATACGCAGTATTTT. Combining the CDR3 with reference TRBV7-3 and TRBJ2-3 gives the whole variable domain GAGVSQTPSNKVTEKGKYVELRCDPISGHTALYWYRQSLGQGPEFLIYFQGTGAADDSGLPNDRFFAVRPEGSVSTLKIQRTERGDSAVYLCASSKLAGINTQYFGPGTRLTVL.

V is TRBV28 and J is TRBJ1-4; 10 positions agree with TRBD1. Trimming removed 1 base from V and 7 bases from J; junction bases left unmatched: 3. The CDR3 spans 15 residues. Germline V lookup: CDR1 MDHEN, CDR2 SYDVKM. The CDR3 DNA reads as TGTGCCAGCAGTTTATCTGGACAGGGGGTTGAAAAACTGTTTTTT. Encoded protein: CASSLSGQGVEKLFF. Filled out from reference TRBV28 and TRBJ1-4, the complete variable domain reads DVKVTQSSRYLVKRTGEKVFLECVQDMDHENMFWYRQDPGLGLRLIYFSYDVKMKEKGDIPEGYSVSREKKERFSLILESASTNQTSMYLCASSLSGQGVEKLFFGSGTQLSVL.